The clone carrying this T cell receptor beta chain was picked up a small number of times. Its antigen remains unknown. Time point in this sample: 5 to 6 months of natalizumab therapy. All PML patients were female, and all patients had earlier interferon beta. T1 marks 6 months and T2 marks 12 months of natalizumab therapy. Germline CDR1 and CDR2: MNHEY and SVGAGI. CDR3 length: 15 amino acids. V was trimmed by 0 bases and J by 4 bases, leaving 12 bases between them. The sample originates from a study of multiple sclerosis patients with progressive multifocal leukoencephalopathy. Study-level points and caveats: Preferential TRBV-TRBJ pairings or common gene usage were not detected at PML. Whether JC virus or general immunocompromise explains the findings remained unclear.

Clones were read by immunoSEQ multiplex PCR, and TCRdb kept only the in-frame ones, dropping some. The sample records tens of thousands of clones, roughly 91% being singletons. V usage is TRBV6-5 and J usage is TRBJ1-2, with TRBD1 as a possible D gene (5 bases). This receptor was identified in a human donor with multiple sclerosis. The material sequenced was PBMCs, taken from a patient treated with natalizumab. CDR3 residues: CASSYSNQGTYGYTF. CDR3 DNA sequence: TGTGCCAGCAGTTACTCGAATCAGGGAACCTATGGCTACACCTTC.